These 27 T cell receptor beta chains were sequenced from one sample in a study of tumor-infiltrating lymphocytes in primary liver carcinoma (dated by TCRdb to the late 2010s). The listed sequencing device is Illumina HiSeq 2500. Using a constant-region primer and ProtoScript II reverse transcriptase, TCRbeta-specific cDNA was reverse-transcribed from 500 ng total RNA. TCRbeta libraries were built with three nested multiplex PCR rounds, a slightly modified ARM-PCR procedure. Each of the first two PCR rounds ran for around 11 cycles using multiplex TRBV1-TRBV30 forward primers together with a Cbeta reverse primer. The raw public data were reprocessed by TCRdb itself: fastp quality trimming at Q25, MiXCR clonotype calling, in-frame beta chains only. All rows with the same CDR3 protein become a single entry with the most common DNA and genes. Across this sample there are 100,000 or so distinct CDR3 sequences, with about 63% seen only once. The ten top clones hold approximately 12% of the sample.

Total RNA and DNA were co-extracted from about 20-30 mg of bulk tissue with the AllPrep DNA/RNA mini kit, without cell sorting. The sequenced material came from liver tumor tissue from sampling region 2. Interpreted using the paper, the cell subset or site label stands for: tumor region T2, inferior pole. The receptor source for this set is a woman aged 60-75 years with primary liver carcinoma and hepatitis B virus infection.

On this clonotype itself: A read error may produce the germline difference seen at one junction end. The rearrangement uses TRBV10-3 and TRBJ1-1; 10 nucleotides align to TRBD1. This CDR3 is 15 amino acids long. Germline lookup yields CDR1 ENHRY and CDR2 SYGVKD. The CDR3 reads CAISGRQGAVGDATF. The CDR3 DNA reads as TGTGCCATCAGCGGGCGACAGGGGGCGGTGGGTGACGCCACGTTT.

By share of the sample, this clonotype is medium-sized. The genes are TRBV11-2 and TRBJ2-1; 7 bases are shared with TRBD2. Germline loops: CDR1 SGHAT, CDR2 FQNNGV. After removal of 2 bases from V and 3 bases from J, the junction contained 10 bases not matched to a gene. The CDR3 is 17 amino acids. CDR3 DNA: TGTGCCAGCAGCTTAACCGCCGGGACTAACGGCTACAATGAGCAGTTCTTC. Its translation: CASSLTAGTNGYNEQFF.

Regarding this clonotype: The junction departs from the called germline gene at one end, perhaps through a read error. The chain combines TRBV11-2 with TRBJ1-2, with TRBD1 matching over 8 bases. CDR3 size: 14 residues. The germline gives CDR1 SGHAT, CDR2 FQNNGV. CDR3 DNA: TGCGCCAGCGGCACAGGGGGTATAATCTATGGCTACACCTTC. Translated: CASGTGGIIYGYTF. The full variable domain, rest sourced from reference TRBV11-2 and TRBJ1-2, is EAGVAQSPRYKIIEKRQSVAFWCNPISGHATLYWYQQILGQGPKLLIQFQNNGVVDDSQLPKDRFSAERLKGVDSTLKIQPAKLEDSAVYLCASGTGGIIYGYTFGSGTRLTVV.

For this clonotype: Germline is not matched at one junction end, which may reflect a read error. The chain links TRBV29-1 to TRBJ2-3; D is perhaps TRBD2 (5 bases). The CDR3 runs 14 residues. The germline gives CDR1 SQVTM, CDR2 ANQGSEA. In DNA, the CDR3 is TGTAGCCTTGAGCGAGCGGAGCGCATAGATACGCAGTATTTC. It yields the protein CSLERAERIDTQYF.

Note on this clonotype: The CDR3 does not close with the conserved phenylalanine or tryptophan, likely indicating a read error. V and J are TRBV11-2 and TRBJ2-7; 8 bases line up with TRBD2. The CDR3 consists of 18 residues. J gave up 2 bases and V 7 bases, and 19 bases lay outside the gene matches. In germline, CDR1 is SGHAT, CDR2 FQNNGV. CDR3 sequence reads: CASIFDWVSLAGPYEQYL. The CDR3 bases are TGTGCCAGCATTTTTGATTGGGTCAGTCTAGCGGGTCCCTACGAGCAGTACCTC.

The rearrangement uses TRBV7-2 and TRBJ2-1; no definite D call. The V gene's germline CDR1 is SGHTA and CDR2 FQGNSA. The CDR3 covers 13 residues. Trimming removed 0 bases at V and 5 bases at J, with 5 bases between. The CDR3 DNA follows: TGTGCCAGCAGCTTAGCCGTTCACAATGAGCAGTTCTTC. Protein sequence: CASSLAVHNEQFF.

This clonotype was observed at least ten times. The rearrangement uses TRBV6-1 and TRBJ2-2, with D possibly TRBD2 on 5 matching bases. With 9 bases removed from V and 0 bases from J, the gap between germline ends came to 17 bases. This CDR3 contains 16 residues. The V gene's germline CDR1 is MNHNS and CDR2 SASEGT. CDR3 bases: TGTGCCAGTCAACGGCTAGCTTTAACGAACACCGGGGAGCTGTTTTTT. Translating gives CASQRLALTNTGELFF.

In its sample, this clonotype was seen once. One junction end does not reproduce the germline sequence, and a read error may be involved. The CDR3 DNA reads TGCGGCGCTACTGCCTCAGGGGCGGATGGCTACACCTTT. Translation: CGATASGADGYTF. The chain is built from TRBV29-1 and TRBJ1-2; D may be TRBD1 (6 bases). The CDR3 is 13 residues long. Germline V lookup: CDR1 SQVTM, CDR2 ANQGSEA.

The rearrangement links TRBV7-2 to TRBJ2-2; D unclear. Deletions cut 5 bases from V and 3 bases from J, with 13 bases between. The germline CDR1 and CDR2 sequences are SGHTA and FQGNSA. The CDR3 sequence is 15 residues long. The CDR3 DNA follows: TGTGCCAGCAGCCGATTCATTGCTTACACCGGGGAGCTGTTTTTT. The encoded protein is CASSRFIAYTGELFF.

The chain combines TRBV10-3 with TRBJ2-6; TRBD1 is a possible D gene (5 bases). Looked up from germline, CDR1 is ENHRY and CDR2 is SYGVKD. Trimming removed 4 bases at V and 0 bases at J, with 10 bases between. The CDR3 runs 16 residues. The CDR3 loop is CAISGGLSSGANVLTF. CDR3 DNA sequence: TGTGCCATCAGTGGGGGCCTATCCTCTGGGGCCAACGTCCTGACTTTC.

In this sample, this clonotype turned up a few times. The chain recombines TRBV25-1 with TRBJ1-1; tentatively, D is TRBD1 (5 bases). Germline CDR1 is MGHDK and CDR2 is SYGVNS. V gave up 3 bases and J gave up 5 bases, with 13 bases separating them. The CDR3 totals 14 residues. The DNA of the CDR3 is TGTGCCAGCAGTGACAGGGCAGCGGGAACTGAAGCTTTCTTT. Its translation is CASSDRAAGTEAFF. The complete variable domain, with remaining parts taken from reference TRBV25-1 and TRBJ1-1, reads EADIYQTPRYLVIGTGKKITLECSQTMGHDKMYWYQQDPGMELHLIHYSYGVNSTEKGDLSSESTVSRIRTEHFPLTLESARPSHTSQYLCASSDRAAGTEAFFGQGTRLTVV.

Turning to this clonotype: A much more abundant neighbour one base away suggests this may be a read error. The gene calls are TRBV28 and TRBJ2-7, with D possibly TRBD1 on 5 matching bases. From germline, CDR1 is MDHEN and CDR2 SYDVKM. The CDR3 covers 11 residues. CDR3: CVSSGAREQYF. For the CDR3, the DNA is TGTGTCAGCAGTGGGGCTAGGGAGCAGTACTTC.

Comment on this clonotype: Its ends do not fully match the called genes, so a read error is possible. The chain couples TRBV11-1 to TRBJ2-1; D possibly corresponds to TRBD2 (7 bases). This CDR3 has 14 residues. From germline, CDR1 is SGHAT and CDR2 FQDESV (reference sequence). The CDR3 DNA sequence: TGTGCCAGCAGCTTAGACGGGGGGCGGGAAAAACAGCTCTTC. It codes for CASSLDGGREKQLF.

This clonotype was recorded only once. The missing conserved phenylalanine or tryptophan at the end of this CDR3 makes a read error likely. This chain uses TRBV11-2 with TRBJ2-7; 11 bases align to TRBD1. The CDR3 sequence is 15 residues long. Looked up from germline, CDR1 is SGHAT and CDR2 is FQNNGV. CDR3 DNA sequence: TGTGCCATCAGCTTAAGGACAGGGGGCTCCCTCGAGCAGTACCTC. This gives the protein CAISLRTGGSLEQYL.

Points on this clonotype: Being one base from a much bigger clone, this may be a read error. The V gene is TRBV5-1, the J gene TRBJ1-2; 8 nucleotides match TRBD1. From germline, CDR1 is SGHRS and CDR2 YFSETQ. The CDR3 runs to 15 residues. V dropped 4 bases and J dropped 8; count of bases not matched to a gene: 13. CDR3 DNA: TGCGCCAGCAGCCCCGGGGACAGGCTTACGCGGGGCTACACCTTC. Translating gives CASSPGDRLTRGYTF.

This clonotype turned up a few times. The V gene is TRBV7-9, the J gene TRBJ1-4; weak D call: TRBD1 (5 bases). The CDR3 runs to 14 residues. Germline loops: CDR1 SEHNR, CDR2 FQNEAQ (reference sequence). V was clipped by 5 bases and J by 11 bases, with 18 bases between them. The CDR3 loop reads CASSLNTIRDKLFF. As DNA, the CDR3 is TGTGCCAGCAGCCTGAATACTATACGGGACAAACTGTTTTTT.

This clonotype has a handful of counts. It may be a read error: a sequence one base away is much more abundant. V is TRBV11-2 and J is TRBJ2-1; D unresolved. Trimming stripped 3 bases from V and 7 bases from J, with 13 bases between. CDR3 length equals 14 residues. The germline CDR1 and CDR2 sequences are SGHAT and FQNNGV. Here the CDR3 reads CASSFRLEGNEQFF. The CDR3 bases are TGTGCCAGCAGCTTCAGACTCGAAGGGAATGAGCAGTTCTTC.

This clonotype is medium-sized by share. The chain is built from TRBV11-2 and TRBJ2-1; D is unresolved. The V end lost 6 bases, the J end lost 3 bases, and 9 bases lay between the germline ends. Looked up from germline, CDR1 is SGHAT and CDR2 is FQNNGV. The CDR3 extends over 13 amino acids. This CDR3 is CASSRENYNEQFF. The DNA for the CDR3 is TGTGCCAGCAGTCGCGAAAACTACAATGAGCAGTTCTTC.

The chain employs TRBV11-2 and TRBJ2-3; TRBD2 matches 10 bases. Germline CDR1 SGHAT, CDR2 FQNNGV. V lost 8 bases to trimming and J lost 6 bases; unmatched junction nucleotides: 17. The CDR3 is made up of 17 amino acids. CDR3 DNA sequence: TGTGCCAGCGGCCCGAGGGGTCTAGCGGGAGCTGCGGATACGCAGTATTTT. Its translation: CASGPRGLAGAADTQYF.

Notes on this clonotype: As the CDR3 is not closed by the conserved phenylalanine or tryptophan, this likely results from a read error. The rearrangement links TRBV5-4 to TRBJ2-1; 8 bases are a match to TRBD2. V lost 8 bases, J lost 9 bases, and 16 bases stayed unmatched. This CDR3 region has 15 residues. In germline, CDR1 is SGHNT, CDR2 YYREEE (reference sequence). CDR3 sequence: CASSPPGGTGVEQFS. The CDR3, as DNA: TGTGCCAGTAGCCCCCCGGGGGGGACGGGCGTTGAGCAGTTCTCC.

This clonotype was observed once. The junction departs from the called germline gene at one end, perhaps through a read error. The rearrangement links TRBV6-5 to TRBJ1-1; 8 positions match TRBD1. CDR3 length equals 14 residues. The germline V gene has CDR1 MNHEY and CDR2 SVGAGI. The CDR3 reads CASSPQGANTEAFF. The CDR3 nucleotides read TGTGCCAGCAGTCCGCAGGGGGCGAACACTGAAGCTTTCTTC.

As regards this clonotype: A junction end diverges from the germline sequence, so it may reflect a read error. The CDR3 DNA reads as TGCGGCGTCAGAAACAGGGGTTCCTACAATGAGCAGTTCTTC. Translated, it gives CGVRNRGSYNEQFF. V gene TRBV29-1 combines with J gene TRBJ2-1; TRBD1 matches at 7 bases. CDR1 SQVTM and CDR2 ANQGSEA come from the germline V gene. The CDR3 runs to 14 residues.

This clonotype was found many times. CDR3 nucleotide sequence: TGTGCAAGTCGCTTAGTGCGGCCCAAGCGGTCGAGCTCCTACGAGCAGTACTTC. Amino acid sequence: CASRLVRPKRSSSYEQYF. The gene calls are TRBV12-2 and TRBJ2-7; the D call TRBD2 from the table was never checked on the DNA. TRBV12-2 corresponds to a pseudogene. There are 18 residues in the CDR3.

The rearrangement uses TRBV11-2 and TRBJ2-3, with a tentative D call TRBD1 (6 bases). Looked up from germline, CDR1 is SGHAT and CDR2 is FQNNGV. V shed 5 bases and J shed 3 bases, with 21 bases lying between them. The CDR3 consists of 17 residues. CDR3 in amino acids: CASSQAPRGKRTDTQYF. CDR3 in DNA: TGTGCCAGCAGCCAGGCCCCCAGGGGCAAAAGAACAGATACGCAGTATTTT.

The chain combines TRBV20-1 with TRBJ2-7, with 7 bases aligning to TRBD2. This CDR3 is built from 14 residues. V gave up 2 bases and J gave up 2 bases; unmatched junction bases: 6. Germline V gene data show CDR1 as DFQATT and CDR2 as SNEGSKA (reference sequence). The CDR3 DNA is TGCAGTGCTAGACCCACCGGGACTACCTACGAGCAGTACTTC. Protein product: CSARPTGTTYEQYF.

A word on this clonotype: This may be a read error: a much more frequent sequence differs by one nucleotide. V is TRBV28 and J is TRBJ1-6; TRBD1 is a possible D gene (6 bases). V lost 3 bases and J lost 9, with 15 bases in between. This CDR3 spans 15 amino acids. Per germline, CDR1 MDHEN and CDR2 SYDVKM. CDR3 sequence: CASSFPRGRGSPLHF. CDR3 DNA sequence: TGTGCCAGCAGTTTCCCCCGCGGCAGGGGTTCACCCCTCCACTTT.

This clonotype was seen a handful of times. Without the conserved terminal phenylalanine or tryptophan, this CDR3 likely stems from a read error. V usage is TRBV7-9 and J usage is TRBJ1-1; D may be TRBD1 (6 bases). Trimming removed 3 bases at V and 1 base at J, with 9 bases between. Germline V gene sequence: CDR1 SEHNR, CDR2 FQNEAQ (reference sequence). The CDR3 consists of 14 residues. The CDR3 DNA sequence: TGTGCCAGCAGCTTCCAGGGGCAGAACACTGAAGCTTTCCTT. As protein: CASSFQGQNTEAFL.